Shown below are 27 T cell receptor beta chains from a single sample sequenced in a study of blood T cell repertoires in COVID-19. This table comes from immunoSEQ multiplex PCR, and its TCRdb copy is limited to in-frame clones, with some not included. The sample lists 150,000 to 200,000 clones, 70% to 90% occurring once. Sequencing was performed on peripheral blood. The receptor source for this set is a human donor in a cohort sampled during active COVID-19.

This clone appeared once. The CDR3 protein is CASSNPSGGYTEAFF. CDR3 nucleotide sequence: TGTGCCAGCTCAAACCCTTCGGGGGGTTACACTGAAGCTTTCTTT. V gene TRBV18 combines with J gene TRBJ1-1; TRBD1 is a possible D gene (5 bases). CDR1 is KGHSH and CDR2 is LQKENI in the germline V gene. CDR3 length: 15 residues. Trimming shortened V by 5 bases and J by 3 bases, and 16 bases separated the two germline ends. The full variable domain, with the rest looked up from reference TRBV18 and TRBJ1-1, is NAGVMQNPRHLVRRRGQEARLRCSPMKGHSHVYWYRQLPEEGLKFMVYLQKENIIDESGMPKERFSAEFPKEGPSILRIQQVVRGDSAAYFCASSNPSGGYTEAFFGQGTRLTVV.

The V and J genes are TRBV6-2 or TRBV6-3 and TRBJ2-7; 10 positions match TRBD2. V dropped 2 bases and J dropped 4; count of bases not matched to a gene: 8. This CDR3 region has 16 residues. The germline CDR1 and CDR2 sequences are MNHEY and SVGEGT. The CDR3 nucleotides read TGTGCCAGCAGTTACGGAGCTAGCGGGAGTCGGTACGAGCAGTACTTC. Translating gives CASSYGASGSRYEQYF.

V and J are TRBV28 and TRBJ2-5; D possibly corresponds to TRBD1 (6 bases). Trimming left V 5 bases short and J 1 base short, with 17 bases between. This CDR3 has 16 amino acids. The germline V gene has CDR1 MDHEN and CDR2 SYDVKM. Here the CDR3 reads CASSPDSHPLQETQYF. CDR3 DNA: TGTGCCAGCAGTCCGGACAGTCACCCACTCCAAGAGACCCAGTACTTC. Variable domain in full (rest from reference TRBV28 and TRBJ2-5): DVKVTQSSRYLVKRTGEKVFLECVQDMDHENMFWYRQDPGLGLRLIYFSYDVKMKEKGDIPEGYSVSREKKERFSLILESASTNQTSMYLCASSPDSHPLQETQYFGPGTRLLVL.

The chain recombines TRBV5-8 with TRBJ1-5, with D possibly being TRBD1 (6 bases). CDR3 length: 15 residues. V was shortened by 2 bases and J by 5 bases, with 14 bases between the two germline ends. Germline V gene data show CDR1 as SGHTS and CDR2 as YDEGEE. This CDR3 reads CASSFYRVDDQPQHF. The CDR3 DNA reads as TGTGCCAGCAGCTTTTACAGGGTGGATGATCAGCCCCAGCATTTT.

DNA for the CDR3: TGCGCCAGCAGAGAGACAGGGGGCCGACGGGATGAAGCTTTCTTT. Protein sequence: CASRETGGRRDEAFF. The V and J genes are TRBV10-1 and TRBJ1-1; 10 bases match TRBD1. CDR1 is WNHNN, CDR2 SYGVQD, per germline (reference sequence). The CDR3 sequence is 15 residues long. The junction had 11 bases not matched to a gene; V was cut back by 6 bases and J by 7 bases.

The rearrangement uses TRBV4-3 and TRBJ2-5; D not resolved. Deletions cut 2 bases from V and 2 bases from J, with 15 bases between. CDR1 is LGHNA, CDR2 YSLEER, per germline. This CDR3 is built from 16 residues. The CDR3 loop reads CASSQRATLIQETQYF. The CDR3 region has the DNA TGCGCCAGCAGCCAAAGAGCAACTTTGATTCAAGAGACCCAGTACTTC.

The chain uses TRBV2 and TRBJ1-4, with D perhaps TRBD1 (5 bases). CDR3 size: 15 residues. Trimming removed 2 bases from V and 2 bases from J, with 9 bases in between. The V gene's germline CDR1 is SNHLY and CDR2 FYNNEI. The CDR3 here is CASSELGLTNEKLFF. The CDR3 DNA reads TGTGCCAGCAGTGAACTGGGGCTGACTAATGAAAAACTGTTTTTT.

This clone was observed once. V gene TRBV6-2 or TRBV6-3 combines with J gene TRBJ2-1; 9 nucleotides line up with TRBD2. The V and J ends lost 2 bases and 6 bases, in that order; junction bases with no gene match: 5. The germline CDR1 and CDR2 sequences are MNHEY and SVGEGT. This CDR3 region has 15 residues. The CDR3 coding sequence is TGTGCCAGCAGTTACGCGGCGGGGGGGCGCAATGAGCAGTTCTTC. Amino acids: CASSYAAGGRNEQFF.

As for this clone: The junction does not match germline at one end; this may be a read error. The CDR3 protein is CARSGGGSGNTIYF. CDR3 nucleotides: TGCGCCCGCAGCGGGGGGGGCTCTGGAAACACCATATATTTT. The gene calls are TRBV5-1 and TRBJ1-3; the D gene is possibly TRBD1 (5 bases). This CDR3 has 14 residues. Germline CDR1 is SGHRS and CDR2 is YFSETQ. Supplemented by reference TRBV5-1 and TRBJ1-3, the full variable domain reads KAGVTQTPRYLIKTRGQQVTLSCSPISGHRSVSWYQQTPGQGLQFLFEYFSETQRNKGNFPGRFSGRQFSNSRSEMNVSTLELGDSALYLCARSGGGSGNTIYFGEGSWLTVV.

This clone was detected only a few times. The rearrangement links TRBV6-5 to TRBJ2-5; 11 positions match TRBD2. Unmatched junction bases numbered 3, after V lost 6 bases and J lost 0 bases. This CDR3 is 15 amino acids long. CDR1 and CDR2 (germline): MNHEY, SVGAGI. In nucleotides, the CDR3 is TGTGCCAGCAGACTAGCGGGGGCCCACCAAGAGACCCAGTACTTC. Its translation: CASRLAGAHQETQYF.

The CDR3 DNA follows: TGTGCCAGCAGCCAAGATCACGGACTAGCTTCTGGGGCCAACGTCCTGACTTTC. Translating gives CASSQDHGLASGANVLTF. V and J are TRBV4-2 and TRBJ2-6; 8 positions match TRBD2. The CDR3 extends over 18 amino acids. The ends lost 0 bases at V and 1 base at J; junction bases unmatched: 5. Per the germline V gene, CDR1 is LGHNA and CDR2 is YNFKEQ.

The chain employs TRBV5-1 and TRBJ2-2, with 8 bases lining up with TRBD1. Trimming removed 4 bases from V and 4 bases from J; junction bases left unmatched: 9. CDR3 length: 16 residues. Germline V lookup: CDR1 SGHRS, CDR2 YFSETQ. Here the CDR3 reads CASSTGTGWSTGELFF. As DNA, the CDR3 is TGCGCCAGCAGCACCGGGACAGGATGGTCCACCGGGGAGCTGTTTTTT.

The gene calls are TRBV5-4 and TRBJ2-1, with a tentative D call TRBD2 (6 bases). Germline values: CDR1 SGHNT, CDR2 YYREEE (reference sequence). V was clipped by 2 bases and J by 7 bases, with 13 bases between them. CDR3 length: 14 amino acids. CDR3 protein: CASSFVGGTNEQFF. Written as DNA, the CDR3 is TGTGCCAGCAGCTTCGTCGGCGGGACGAATGAGCAGTTCTTC. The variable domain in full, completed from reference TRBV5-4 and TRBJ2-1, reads ETGVTQSPTHLIKTRGQQVTLRCSSQSGHNTVSWYQQALGQGPQFIFQYYREEENGRGNFPPRFSGLQFPNYSSELNVNALELDDSALYLCASSFVGGTNEQFFGPGTRLTVL.

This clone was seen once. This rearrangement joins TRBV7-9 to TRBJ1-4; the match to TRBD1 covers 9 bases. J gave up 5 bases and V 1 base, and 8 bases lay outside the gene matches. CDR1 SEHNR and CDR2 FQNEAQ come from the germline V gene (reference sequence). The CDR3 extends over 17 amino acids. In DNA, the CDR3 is TGTGCCAGCAGCTTAGATACAGGGACAGGGAAGAATGAAAAACTGTTTTTT. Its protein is CASSLDTGTGKNEKLFF. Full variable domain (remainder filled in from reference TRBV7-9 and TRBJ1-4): DTGVSQNPRHKITKRGQNVTFRCDPISEHNRLYWYRQTLGQGPEFLTYFQNEAQLEKSRLLSDRFSAERPKGSFSTLEIQRTEQGDSAMYLCASSLDTGTGKNEKLFFGSGTQLSVL.

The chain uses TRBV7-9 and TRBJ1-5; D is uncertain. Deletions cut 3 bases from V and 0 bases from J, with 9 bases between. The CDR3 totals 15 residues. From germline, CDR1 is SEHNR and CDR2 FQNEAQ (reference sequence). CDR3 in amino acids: CASSFGHDSNQPQHF. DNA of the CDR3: TGTGCCAGCAGCTTTGGCCACGATAGCAATCAGCCCCAGCATTTT.

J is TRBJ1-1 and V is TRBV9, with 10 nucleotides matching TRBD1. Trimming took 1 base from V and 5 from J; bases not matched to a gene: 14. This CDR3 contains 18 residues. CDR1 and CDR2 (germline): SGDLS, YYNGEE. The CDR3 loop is CASSVSSTGGASGTEAFF. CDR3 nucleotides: TGTGCCAGCAGCGTAAGTTCGACAGGGGGCGCCTCCGGGACTGAAGCTTTCTTT.

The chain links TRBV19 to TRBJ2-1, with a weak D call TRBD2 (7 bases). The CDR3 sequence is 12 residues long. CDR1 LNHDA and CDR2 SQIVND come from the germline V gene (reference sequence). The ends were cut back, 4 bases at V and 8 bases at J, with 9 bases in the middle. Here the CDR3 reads CASSSGGDEQFF. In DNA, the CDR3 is TGTGCCAGTAGTAGCGGGGGCGATGAGCAGTTCTTC.

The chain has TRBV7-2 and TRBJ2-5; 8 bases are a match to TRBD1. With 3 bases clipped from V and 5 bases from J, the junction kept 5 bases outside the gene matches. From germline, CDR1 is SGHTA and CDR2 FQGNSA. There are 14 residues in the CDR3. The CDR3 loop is CASSFRQGRETQYF. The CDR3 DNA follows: TGTGCCAGCAGCTTCCGACAGGGGAGGGAGACCCAGTACTTC.

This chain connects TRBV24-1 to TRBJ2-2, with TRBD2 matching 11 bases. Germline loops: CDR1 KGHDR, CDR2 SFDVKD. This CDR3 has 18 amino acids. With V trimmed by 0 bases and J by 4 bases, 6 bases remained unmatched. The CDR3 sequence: CATSDLRSGRGSTGELFF. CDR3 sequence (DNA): TGTGCCACCAGTGATTTGCGTAGCGGGAGGGGTAGCACCGGGGAGCTGTTTTTT.

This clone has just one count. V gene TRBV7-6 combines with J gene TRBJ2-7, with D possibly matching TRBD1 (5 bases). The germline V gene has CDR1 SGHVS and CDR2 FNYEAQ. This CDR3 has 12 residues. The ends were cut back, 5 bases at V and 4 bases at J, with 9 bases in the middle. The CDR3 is CASSVPGYEQYF. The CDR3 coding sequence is TGTGCCAGCAGCGTACCAGGGTACGAGCAGTACTTC.

DNA of the CDR3: TGCGCCAGCAGTGAGAAGGGGGCGCGGGGAAGCTCCTATAATTCACCCCTCCACTTT. Its protein product is CASSEKGARGSSYNSPLHF. V and J are TRBV10-1 and TRBJ1-6; 7 nucleotides agree with TRBD1. Germline V gives CDR1 WNHNN, CDR2 SYGVQD (reference sequence). The CDR3 sequence is 19 residues long. After removal of 2 bases from V and 0 bases from J, the junction contained 10 bases not matched to a gene.

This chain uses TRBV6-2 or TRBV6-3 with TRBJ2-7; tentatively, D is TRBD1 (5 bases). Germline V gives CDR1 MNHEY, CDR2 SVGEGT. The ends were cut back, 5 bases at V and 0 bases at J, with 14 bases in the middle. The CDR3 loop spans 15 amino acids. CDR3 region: CASSGRQSSSYEQYF. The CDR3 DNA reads TGTGCCAGCAGTGGCCGACAGTCGAGCTCCTACGAGCAGTACTTC.

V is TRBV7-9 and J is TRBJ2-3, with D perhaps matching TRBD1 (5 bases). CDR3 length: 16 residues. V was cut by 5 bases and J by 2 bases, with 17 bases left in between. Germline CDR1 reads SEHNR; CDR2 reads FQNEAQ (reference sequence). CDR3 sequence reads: CASSQLRDLSTDTQYF. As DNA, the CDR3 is TGTGCCAGCAGCCAACTCAGGGATTTGTCCACAGATACGCAGTATTTT.

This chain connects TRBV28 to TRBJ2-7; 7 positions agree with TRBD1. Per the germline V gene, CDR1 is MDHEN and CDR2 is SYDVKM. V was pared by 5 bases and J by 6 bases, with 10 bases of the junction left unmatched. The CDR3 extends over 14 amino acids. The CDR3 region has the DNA TGTGCCAGCAGTACGACAGGGTTCGGGGTCGAGCAGTACTTC. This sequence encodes CASSTTGFGVEQYF.

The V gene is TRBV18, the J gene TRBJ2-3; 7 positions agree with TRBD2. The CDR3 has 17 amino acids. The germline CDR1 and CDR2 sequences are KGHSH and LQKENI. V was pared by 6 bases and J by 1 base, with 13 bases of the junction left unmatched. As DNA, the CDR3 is TGTGCCAGCTCCTTCCTCGAAGCGGGACGGGGCACAGATACGCAGTATTTT. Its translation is CASSFLEAGRGTDTQYF.

The CDR3 sequence: CASSITGAGGNTEAFF. The CDR3 coding sequence is TGTGCCAGTAGTATAACGGGGGCAGGGGGAAACACTGAAGCTTTCTTT. This sequence joins TRBV19 and TRBJ1-1; TRBD1 matches 7 bases. The junction had 8 bases not matched to a gene; V was cut back by 2 bases and J by 2 bases. Germline assignment: CDR1 LNHDA and CDR2 SQIVND (reference sequence). The CDR3 has 16 amino acids.

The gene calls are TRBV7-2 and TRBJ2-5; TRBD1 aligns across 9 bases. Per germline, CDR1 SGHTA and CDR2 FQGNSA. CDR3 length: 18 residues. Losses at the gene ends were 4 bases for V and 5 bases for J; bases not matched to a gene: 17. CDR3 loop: CASSSPGRGQGPAETQYF. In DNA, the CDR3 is TGTGCCAGCAGCTCACCCGGTAGAGGACAGGGGCCAGCGGAGACCCAGTACTTC.